The entry that follows covers one T cell receptor (beta chain) sequence. Its cognate antigen is unknown. TCRbeta library preparation incorporated unique molecular identifiers. From the PCR reads, TCRdb called clonotypes with MiXCR, one entry per CDR3 protein. The sample carries around 300,000 distinct CDR3 sequences, more than 20% recorded once. These data come from a study of T-cell reconstitution after alpha-beta-depleted transplantation in children. Study-level findings and limits: Some patients' high day-60 TCRbeta diversity was attributed to recipient cells surviving conditioning. Expanded clones from the graft, numbering several hundred, reportedly supplied alpha-beta T cells about two months after transplant. At the one-year point after transplant, T-cell counts and TCRbeta diversity were found to come mostly from T cells that had been newly produced.

V lost 0 bases and J 3 bases, leaving 10 bases between the germline ends. The germline CDR1 and CDR2 sequences are SGHDT and YYEEEE. CDR3 size: 15 residues. This clonotype originated in a male patient between 10 and 17 years old who had a stem cell transplant for acute lymphoblastic leukemia, so the T cells may come from the graft donor. This material consisted of PBMCs, mostly from graft donor cells, taken 180 days after TCRalphabeta/CD19-depleted stem cell transplant. The V gene is TRBV5-6, the J gene TRBJ2-1, with D maybe TRBD2 (5 bases). The CDR3 coding sequence is TGTGCCAGCAGCTTGGAACTAGAGGACTACAATGAGCAGTTCTTC. This gives the protein CASSLELEDYNEQFF.